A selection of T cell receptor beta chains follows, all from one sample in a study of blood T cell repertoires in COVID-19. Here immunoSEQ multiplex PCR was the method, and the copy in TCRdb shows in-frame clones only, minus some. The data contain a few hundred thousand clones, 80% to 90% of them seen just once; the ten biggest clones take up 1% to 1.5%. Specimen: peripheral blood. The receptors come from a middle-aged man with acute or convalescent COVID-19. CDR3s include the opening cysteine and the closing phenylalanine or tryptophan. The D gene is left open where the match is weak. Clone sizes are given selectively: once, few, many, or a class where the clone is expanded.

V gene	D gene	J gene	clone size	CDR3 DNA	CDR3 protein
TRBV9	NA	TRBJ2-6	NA	TGTGCCAGCAGCGCTTCTGGGGCCAACGTCCTGACTTTC	CASSASGANVLTF
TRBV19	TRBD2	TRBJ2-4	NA	TGTGCCAGGAGTAGCGGGGGGCCAGGCATTCAGTACTTC	CARSSGGPGIQYF
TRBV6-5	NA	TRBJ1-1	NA	TGTGCCAGCAGTTACAGTAGGAGGAACACTGAAGCTTTCTTT	CASSYSRRNTEAFF
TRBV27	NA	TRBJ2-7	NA	TGTGCCAGCAGCCTGAGTCGCTCCTACGAGCAGTACTTC	CASSLSRSYEQYF
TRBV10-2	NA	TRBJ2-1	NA	TGCGCCAGCAGCGAACCACCCGCGACTAGATATGAGCAGTTCTTC	CASSEPPATRYEQFF
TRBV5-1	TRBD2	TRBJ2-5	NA	TGCGCCAGCAGCTCAGCGGGGGGACTGGCGGAGACCCAGTACTTC	CASSSAGGLAETQYF
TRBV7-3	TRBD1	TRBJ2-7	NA	TGTGCCAGCAGCGTTACAGGGGGCGGAGTTCCCTACGAGCAGTACTTC	CASSVTGGGVPYEQYF
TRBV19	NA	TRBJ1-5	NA	TGTGCCAGTGCGTGGCAGGGGAGCAATCAGCCCCAGCATTTT	CASAWQGSNQPQHF
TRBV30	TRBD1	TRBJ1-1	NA	TGTGCCTGGAGCATTTCGACAGGGCAGGGCACTGAAGCTTTCTTT	CAWSISTGQGTEAFF
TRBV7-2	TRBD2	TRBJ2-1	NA	TGTGCCAGCAGCTTAGTGGCGGGGGGCCACCGACCGGGCAATGAGCAGTTCTTC	CASSLVAGGHRPGNEQFF
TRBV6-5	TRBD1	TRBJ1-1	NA	TGTGCCAGCACCGCAACGGGACAGGGGCGAGCTTTCTTT	CASTATGQGRAFF
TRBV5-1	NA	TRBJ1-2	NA	TGCGCCAGCAGCCGGACGACTAGGGGCCTCTATGGCTACACCTTC	CASSRTTRGLYGYTF
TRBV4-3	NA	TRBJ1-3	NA	TGCGCCAGCAGCCAAGAGGCGGGACGGCCGGCTGGAAACACCATATATTTT	CASSQEAGRPAGNTIYF
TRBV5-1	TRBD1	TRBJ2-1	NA	TGCGCCAGCAGCTGGCTACGAAATACAGGGGGTCGGACGAATGAGCAGTTCTTC	CASSWLRNTGGRTNEQFF
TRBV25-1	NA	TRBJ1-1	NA	TGTGCCAGCAGCATAGGGGGGGGTCTTCCTGAAGCTTTCTTT	CASSIGGGLPEAFF
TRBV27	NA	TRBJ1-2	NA	TGTGCCAGCACCGCGGGGGTGGGGGTTGGCTACACCTTC	CASTAGVGVGYTF
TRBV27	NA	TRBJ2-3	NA	TGTGCCAGCAGTCCTTGGGTTAAACAGGCCTCCACAGATACGCAGTATTTT	CASSPWVKQASTDTQYF
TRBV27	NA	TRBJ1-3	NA	TGTGCCAGCAGCTACACGGGCCCAGGGTCGGTGTTTGGAAACACCATATATTTT	CASSYTGPGSVFGNTIYF
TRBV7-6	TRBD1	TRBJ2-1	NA	TGTGCCAGCAGCTTAGGGGGACAGGGAAAGGGTTACAATGAGCAGTTCTTC	CASSLGGQGKGYNEQFF
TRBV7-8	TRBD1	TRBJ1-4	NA	TGTGCCAGCAGCTTGGGACAGTACTTTAATGAAAAACTGTTTTTT	CASSLGQYFNEKLFF
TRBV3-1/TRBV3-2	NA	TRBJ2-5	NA	TGTGCCAGCAGCCAGCGACAAGAGACCCAGTACTTC	CASSQRQETQYF
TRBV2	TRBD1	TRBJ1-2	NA	TGTGCCAGCAGTCAGGACAGGGGGAATGGCTACACCTTC	CASSQDRGNGYTF
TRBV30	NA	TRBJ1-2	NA	TGTGCCTGGAACGGGACACCTTACTATGGCTACACCTTC	CAWNGTPYYGYTF
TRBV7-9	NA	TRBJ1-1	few	TGTGCCAGCAGCTTAGTTGGTGGGTCGGGCACTGAAGCTTTCTTT	CASSLVGGSGTEAFF
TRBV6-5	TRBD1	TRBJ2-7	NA	TGTGCCAGCACAGGGACAGGGACCTACGAGCAGTACTTC	CASTGTGTYEQYF
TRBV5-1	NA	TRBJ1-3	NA	TGCGCCAGCAGCTTGGTACCCAGCTCTGGAAACACCATATATTTT	CASSLVPSSGNTIYF
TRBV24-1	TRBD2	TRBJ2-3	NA	TGTGCCACCAGTTACGCTAGCGGTGCTTCTGATACGCAGTATTTT	CATSYASGASDTQYF
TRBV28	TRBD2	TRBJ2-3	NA	TGTGCCAGCAGTTCCCTAGCGGGAGTATCAGATACGCAGTATTTT	CASSSLAGVSDTQYF
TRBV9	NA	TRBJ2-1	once	TGTGCCAGCAGCGAGGGAGGAGGGGCCTACAATGAGCAGTTCTTC	CASSEGGGAYNEQFF
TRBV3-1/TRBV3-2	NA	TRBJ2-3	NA	TGTGCCAGCAGCGTACAGATATTAGCGGCGAGCACAGATACGCAGTATTTT	CASSVQILAASTDTQYF
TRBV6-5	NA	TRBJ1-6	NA	TGTGCCAGCACCTCTTCCCCGGGTAATTCACCCCTCCACTTT	CASTSSPGNSPLHF
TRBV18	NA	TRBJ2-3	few	TGTGCCAGCTCACCACCGCGTAGCACAGATACGCAGTATTTT	CASSPPRSTDTQYF
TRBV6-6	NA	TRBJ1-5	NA	TGTGCCAGCACCCTACTTGGCGGTCGGCCCCAGCATTTT	CASTLLGGRPQHF
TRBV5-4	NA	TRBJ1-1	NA	TGTGCCAGCAGCCCACGAGGCAGGGACACTGAAGCTTTCTTT	CASSPRGRDTEAFF
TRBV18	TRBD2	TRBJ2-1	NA	TGTGCCAGCTCACCACTCGGCGGGGGGGCGGGGAATGAGCAGTTCTTC	CASSPLGGGAGNEQFF
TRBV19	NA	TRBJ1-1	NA	TGTGCCAGTAGTAGTGAGACGCGACAGGAGAAGAATACTAGGCGGACTGAAGCTTTCTTT	CASSSETRQEKNTRRTEAFF
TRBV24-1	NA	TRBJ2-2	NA	TGTGCCACCAGTGACCTATCCTCGAACACCGGGGAGCTGTTTTTT	CATSDLSSNTGELFF
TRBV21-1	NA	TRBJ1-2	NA	TGTGCCAGCACTAATGGCTACACCTTC	CASTNGYTF
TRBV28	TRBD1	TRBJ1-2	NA	TGTGCCAGCAGCCCGGGACAGTGGGGTAGGGGGGGCTACACCTTC	CASSPGQWGRGGYTF
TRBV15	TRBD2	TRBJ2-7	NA	TGTGCCACCAGCAGAGATGGGAGCGGGAGTTACGAGCAGTACTTC	CATSRDGSGSYEQYF
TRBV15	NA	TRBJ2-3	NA	TGTGCCACCAGCAGAGGATGGGCAGGGAGCACAGATACGCAGTATTTT	CATSRGWAGSTDTQYF
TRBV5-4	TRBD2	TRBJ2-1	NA	TGTGCCAGCAAGACTAGCGGGGGAGAATATGAGCAGTTCTTC	CASKTSGGEYEQFF
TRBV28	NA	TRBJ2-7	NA	TGTGCCATCCAGGGAAGCTCCTACGAGCAGTACTTC	CAIQGSSYEQYF